This TCR beta chain is drawn from a study of shared clonotypes between healthy human individuals. As for the study in general: CD8 memory received one plate per donor, CD8 naive two, CD4 memory three and CD4 naive three.

Samples underwent the assay at deep level. The input for sorted-subset replicate PCRs was roughly 180 ng DNA, 25,000 to 35,000 T cell genomes. Clones were sequenced by immunoSEQ multiplex PCR, and TCRdb holds only the in-frame ones, with some missing. The table includes 2 million to 3 million clones, around 94% detected once. Study outcomes and limitations: Clonotypes shared by all four donors outscored non-shared clonotypes in generation probability.

Regarding this clone: Its antigen is as yet unknown.

The V and J ends lost 6 bases and 7 bases respectively, with 9 bases between them. Germline V lookup: CDR1 ENHRY, CDR2 SYGVKD. This CDR3 has 11 amino acids. The sequenced sample consisted of naive CD4+ T cells sorted from blood. The subset here: CD45RA+ positively selected. The chain couples TRBV10-3 to TRBJ1-2, with D hard to call. This TCR derives from a man younger than 35 in good health. CDR3 bases: TGTGCCATCAGCTCGTTTCCTGGCTACACCTTC. This encodes CAISSFPGYTF.